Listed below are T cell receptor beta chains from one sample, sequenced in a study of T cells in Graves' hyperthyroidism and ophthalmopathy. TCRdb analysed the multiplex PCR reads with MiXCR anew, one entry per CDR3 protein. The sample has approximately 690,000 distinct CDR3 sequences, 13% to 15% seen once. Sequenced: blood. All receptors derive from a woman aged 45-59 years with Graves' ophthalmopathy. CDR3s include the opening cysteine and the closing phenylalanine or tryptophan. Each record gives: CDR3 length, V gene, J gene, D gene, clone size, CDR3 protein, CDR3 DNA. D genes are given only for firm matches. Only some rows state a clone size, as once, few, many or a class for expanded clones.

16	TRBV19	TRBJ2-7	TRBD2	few	CASSVQGTSDSYEQYF	TGTGCCAGTAGTGTTCAGGGGACTAGCGACTCCTACGAGCAGTACTTC
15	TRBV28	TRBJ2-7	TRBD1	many	CASRGQGRPSYEQYF	TGTGCCAGCAGGGGACAGGGTCGACCTTCCTACGAGCAGTACTTC
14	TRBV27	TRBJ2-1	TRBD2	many	CASFGLAGNNEQFF	TGTGCCAGCTTTGGGTTAGCGGGTAACAATGAGCAGTTCTTC
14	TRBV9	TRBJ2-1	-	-	CASSVVGQLAEQFF	TGTGCCAGCAGCGTAGTAGGGCAACTAGCTGAGCAGTTCTTC
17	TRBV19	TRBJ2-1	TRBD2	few	CASSMYGAGGINNEQFF	TGTGCCAGTAGTATGTATGGCGCGGGAGGAATAAACAATGAGCAGTTCTTC
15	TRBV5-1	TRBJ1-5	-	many	CASSLGGQASQPQHF	TGCGCCAGCAGCTTGGGTGGTCAGGCTAGTCAGCCCCAGCATTTT
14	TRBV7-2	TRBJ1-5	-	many	CASNTGSSEQPQHF	TGTGCCAGCAACACCGGAAGTTCGGAGCAGCCCCAGCATTTT
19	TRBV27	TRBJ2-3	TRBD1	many	CASSTRFRDRGKSTDTQYF	TGTGCCAGCAGTACCCGATTCCGAGACAGGGGAAAGAGCACAGATACGCAGTATTTT
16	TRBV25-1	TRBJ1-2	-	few	CASSVPGARANYGYTF	TGTGCCAGCAGTGTCCCGGGGGCGAGGGCTAACTATGGCTACACCTTC
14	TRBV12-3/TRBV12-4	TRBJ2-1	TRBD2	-	CASSPGTSPYEQFF	TGTGCCAGCAGTCCGGGGACTAGCCCCTATGAGCAGTTCTTC
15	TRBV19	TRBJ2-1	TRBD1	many	CASSMARGRLNEQFF	TGTGCCAGTAGTATGGCCAGGGGGCGTCTCAATGAGCAGTTCTTC
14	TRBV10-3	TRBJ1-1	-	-	CAIRRSPDRPQAFF	TGTGCCATCAGGAGATCCCCGGACCGACCCCAAGCTTTCTTT
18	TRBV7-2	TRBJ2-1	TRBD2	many	CASSFPTSGTSAYNEQFF	TGTGCCAGCAGCTTTCCTACATCCGGGACTAGCGCCTACAATGAGCAGTTCTTC
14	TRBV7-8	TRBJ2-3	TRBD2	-	CASSFFSSGDTQYF	TGTGCCAGCAGCTTTTTTTCTAGCGGAGATACGCAGTATTTT
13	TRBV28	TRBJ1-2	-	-	CASSTYDLDGYTF	TGTGCCAGCAGTACCTACGACCTGGATGGCTACACCTTC
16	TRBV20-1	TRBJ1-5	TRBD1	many	CSARDQGASSSQPQHF	TGCAGTGCTAGAGATCAGGGGGCAAGTTCTAGTCAGCCCCAGCATTTT
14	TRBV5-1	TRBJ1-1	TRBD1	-	CASSQRQGLNEAFF	TGCGCCAGCAGCCAAAGACAGGGGCTCAATGAAGCTTTCTTT
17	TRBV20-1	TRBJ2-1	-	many	CSARDTQITSSYNEQFF	TGCAGTGCTAGAGATACCCAAATCACCAGCTCCTACAATGAGCAGTTCTTC
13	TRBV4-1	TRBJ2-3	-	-	CASSQEFTDTQYF	TGCGCCAGCAGCCAAGAGTTTACAGATACGCAGTATTTT
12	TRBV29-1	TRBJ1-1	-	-	CSVERWGAEAFF	TGCAGCGTTGAAAGGTGGGGAGCTGAAGCTTTCTTT
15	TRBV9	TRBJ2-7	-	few	CASSAHKTAAYEQYF	TGTGCCAGCAGCGCCCACAAGACAGCCGCCTACGAGCAGTACTTC
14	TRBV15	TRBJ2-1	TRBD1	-	CATSRRGTAGEQFF	TGTGCCACCAGCAGGCGAGGGACAGCCGGGGAGCAGTTCTTC
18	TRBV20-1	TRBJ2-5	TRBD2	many	CSASKFGLAGHRGETQYF	TGCAGTGCTTCGAAGTTTGGACTAGCGGGCCACCGGGGGGAGACCCAGTACTTC
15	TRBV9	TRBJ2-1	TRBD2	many	CASSVEAGGPNEQFF	TGTGCCAGCAGCGTAGAGGCGGGAGGGCCTAATGAGCAGTTCTTC
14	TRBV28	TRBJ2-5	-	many	CASSLPQALETQYF	TGTGCCAGCAGTTTACCCCAGGCATTGGAGACCCAGTACTTC
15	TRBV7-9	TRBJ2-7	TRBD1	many	CASSLGQGRYYEQYF	TGTGCCAGCAGCTTAGGACAGGGACGCTACTACGAGCAGTACTTC
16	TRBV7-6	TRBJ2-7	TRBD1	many	CASSLGWGTGASEQYF	TGTGCCAGCAGCTTAGGGTGGGGGACAGGGGCGAGCGAGCAGTACTTC
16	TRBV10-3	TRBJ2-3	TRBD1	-	CAISGPGTASTDTQYF	TGTGCCATCAGTGGACCCGGGACAGCTAGCACAGATACGCAGTATTTT
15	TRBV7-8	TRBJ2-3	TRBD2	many	CASSKARETTDTQYF	TGTGCCAGCAGCAAAGCGCGGGAGACCACAGATACGCAGTATTTT
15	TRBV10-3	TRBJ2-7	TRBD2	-	CAISRLAGDTNEQYF	TGTGCCATCAGCCGACTAGCGGGGGATACCAACGAGCAGTACTTC
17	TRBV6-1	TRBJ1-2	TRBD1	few	CASSEGVGDSHNYGYTF	TGTGCCAGCAGTGAGGGAGTAGGGGACAGCCATAACTATGGCTACACCTTC
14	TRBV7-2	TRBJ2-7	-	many	CASRIDRSGYEQYF	TGTGCCAGCAGAATCGACAGGAGTGGGTACGAGCAGTACTTC
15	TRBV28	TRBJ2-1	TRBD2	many	CASSPPGGGYNEQFF	TGTGCCAGCAGTCCCCCTGGGGGGGGATACAATGAGCAGTTCTTC
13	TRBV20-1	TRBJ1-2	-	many	CSAPIRSGGGYTF	TGCAGTGCTCCTATACGCTCTGGGGGTGGCTACACCTTC
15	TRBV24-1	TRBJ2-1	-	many	CATSDPGHLYNEQFF	TGTGCCACCAGTGATCCGGGACACCTCTACAATGAGCAGTTCTTC
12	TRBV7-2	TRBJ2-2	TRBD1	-	CASHRGAGELFF	TGTGCCAGTCACAGGGGGGCCGGGGAGCTGTTTTTT
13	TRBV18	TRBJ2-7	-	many	CASSSTASYEQYF	TGTGCCAGCTCATCGACGGCGTCTTACGAGCAGTACTTC
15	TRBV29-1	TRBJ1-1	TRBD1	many	CSVNGQGARNTEAFF	TGCAGCGTAAACGGACAGGGGGCGCGTAATACTGAAGCTTTCTTT
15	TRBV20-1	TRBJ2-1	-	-	CSARVFPQSYNEQFF	TGCAGTGCTAGAGTTTTCCCTCAGTCCTACAATGAGCAGTTCTTC
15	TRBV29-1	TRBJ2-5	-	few	CSVARGSGRQETQYF	TGCAGCGTTGCCCGGGGTAGCGGAAGACAAGAGACCCAGTACTTC
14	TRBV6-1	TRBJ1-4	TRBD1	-	CATRGGQPYEKLFF	TGTGCCACCAGAGGGGGACAGCCCTATGAAAAACTGTTTTTT
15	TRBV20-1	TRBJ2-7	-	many	CSARDRKGGSYEQYF	TGCAGTGCTAGAGACCGGAAGGGCGGAAGCTACGAGCAGTACTTC
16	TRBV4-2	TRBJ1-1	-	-	CASSQDLTDYNTEAFF	TGTGCCAGCAGCCAAGATTTAACTGACTATAACACTGAAGCTTTCTTT
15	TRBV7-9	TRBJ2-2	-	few	CASRTGVLLTGELFF	TGTGCCAGCAGAACCGGCGTCTTGCTCACCGGGGAGCTGTTTTTT
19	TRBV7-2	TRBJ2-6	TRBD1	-	CASSPSGTGDNSGANVLTF	TGTGCCAGCTCACCCTCAGGGACAGGGGACAACTCTGGGGCCAACGTCCTGACTTTC
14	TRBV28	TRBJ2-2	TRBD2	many	CASSPGTITGELFF	TGTGCCAGCAGTCCCGGGACTATCACCGGGGAGCTGTTTTTT
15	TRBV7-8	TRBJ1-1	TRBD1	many	CASSLSGQGGTEAFF	TGTGCCAGCAGCTTATCCGGACAGGGCGGCACTGAAGCTTTCTTT
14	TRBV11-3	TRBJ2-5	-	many	CASSLNRVGETQYF	TGTGCCAGCAGCTTAAACAGGGTCGGGGAGACCCAGTACTTC